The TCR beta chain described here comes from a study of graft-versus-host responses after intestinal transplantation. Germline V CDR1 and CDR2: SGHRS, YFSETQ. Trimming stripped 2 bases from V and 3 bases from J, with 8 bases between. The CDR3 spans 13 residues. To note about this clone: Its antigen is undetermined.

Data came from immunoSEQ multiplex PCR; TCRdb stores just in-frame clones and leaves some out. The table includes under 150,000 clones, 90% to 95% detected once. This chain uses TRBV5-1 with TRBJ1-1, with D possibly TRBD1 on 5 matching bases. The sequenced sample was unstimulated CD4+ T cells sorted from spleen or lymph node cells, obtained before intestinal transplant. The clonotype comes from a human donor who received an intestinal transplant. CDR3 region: CASSFTGDTEAFF. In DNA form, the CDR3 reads TGCGCCAGCAGCTTTACGGGGGACACTGAAGCTTTCTTT.